This entry features one T cell receptor (beta chain) sequence. V lost 3 bases to trimming and J lost 9 bases, with 18 bases between them. CDR1 is MNHNS and CDR2 is SASEGT in the germline V gene. The CDR3 runs 15 residues. TCRdb keeps only in-frame clones here, not all; method: immunoSEQ multiplex PCR. The sample consists of 400,000 to 500,000 clones, about nine tenths of them appearing once. The sample is drawn from a study of blood T cell repertoires in COVID-19. Sequencing input: peripheral blood. The rearrangement links TRBV6-1 to TRBJ1-5; perhaps TRBD1 as D (6 bases). The sequence derives from a woman in her 30s with active or convalescent COVID-19. CDR3 bases: TGTGCCAGCAGTGATAAAGAGGGGGTATACGGGCCCCAGCATTTT. Protein sequence: CASSDKEGVYGPQHF.